This T cell receptor beta chain emerged from a study of CD4 T cells in relation to SARS-CoV-2 and coronaviruses. Points from the study as a whole: Roughly three fifths of donors had memory CD4+ clonotypes crossrecognizing SARS-CoV-2 and common cold coronavirus spike.

The V end was cut by 0 bases, the J end by 1 base, with 8 bases between. In germline, CDR1 is SGDLS, CDR2 YYNGEE. CDR3 size: 14 residues. Some clones are missing from TCRdb's copy, which holds only in-frame ones; the method was immunoSEQ multiplex PCR. The data contain tens of thousands of clones, about 80% of them singletons. This clone was seen only a few times. Its target is not known. The unexposed donors gave CD4+ T cells in about 2010-2019, prior to COVID-19. CD4+ T cells were isolated from the cells after nine to eleven days of culture. The clonotype was recovered from a human donor in good health. The chain links TRBV9 to TRBJ2-7; a weak D match, TRBD2 (5 bases). The sequenced sample consisted of CD4+ T cells from PBMCs, cultured in vitro. CDR3 in DNA: TGTGCCAGCAGCGTAGGACTAACTTCCTACGAGCAGTACTTC. As protein: CASSVGLTSYEQYF.